The T cell receptor beta chain described here comes from a study of T cell responses to AZD1222 COVID-19 vaccine. Sequencing was performed with immunoSEQ multiplex PCR; in TCRdb, only in-frame clones are kept and a portion is missing. The top ten hold less than 5.5% of the sample, which has 95,000 to 150,000 clones, about 85% seen once. V dropped 3 bases and J dropped 6 bases, with 7 bases sitting between them. Germline V gene sequence: CDR1 SGHRS, CDR2 YFSETQ. The CDR3 totals 11 residues. This clone was found once. This specimen was peripheral blood, taken 28 days after the second AZD1222 dose. The receptor comes from an adult who received the AZD1222 COVID-19 vaccine. The chain combines TRBV5-1 with TRBJ2-7; the D is unclear. In nucleotides, the CDR3 is TGCGCCAGCAGCTCCACCCGCGAGCAGTACTTC. Amino acid sequence: CASSSTREQYF.